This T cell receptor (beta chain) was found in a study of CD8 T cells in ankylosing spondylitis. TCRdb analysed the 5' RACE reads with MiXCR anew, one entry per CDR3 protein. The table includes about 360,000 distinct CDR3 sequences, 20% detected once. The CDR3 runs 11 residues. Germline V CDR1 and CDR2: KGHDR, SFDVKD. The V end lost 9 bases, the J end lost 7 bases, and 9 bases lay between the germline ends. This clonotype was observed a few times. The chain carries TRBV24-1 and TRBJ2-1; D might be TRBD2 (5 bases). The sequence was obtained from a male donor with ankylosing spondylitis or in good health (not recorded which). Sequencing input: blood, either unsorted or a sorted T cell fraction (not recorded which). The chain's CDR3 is CATGRGNEQFF. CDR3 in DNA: TGTGCCACCGGCCGGGGAAATGAGCAGTTCTTC.